This paragraph covers one T cell receptor beta chain sequence. Its antigen remains unidentified. No base quality values were provided; no much bigger clone lies one nucleotide off. TCRbeta CDR3 regions were amplified from genomic DNA by means of the immunoSEQ Assay, a bias-controlled multiplex PCR. Per the original workflow: The number of nucleated cells in each sample was estimated from the amplification of reference gene primers within the assay. To quantify the absolute abundance of each unique TCRbeta CDR3 rearrangement, sequence reads were collapsed and filtered. For each sample, productive Simpson clonality was calculated by taking the square root of Simpson's diversity index across productive rearrangements. As stored in TCRdb, this immuneACCESS dataset retains in-frame rearrangements with V and J assigned. A fraction of the clones does not appear; measured against another copy, unresolved V genes explain less than half of the discrepancy, and the remainder lacks a known reason. Clone size and the V and J calls come from that table; the DNA yielded D and trimming. Within this sample are more than 300,000 clones, with 90% of them counted one time only. The ten largest make up around 3.9% of the sample.

Cut back by 4 bases and 3 bases, the V and J ends lie 18 bases apart. Inclusive of the bounding cysteine and phenylalanine, the CDR3 is 16 residues long. The kept DNA is CDR3 alone, 48 bases in frame from the first base. CDR1 and CDR2 (MNHEY, SVGAGI) derive from the germline V gene. The data derive from a study of blood T cell repertoires in COVID-19 (dated by TCRdb to 2018 to 2020). General notes on the study: Collaborator samples came from the United States, Italy and Spain and covered acute and convalescent phases of COVID-19. The material from the prospective study consisted of cDNA or gDNA derived from T cells, B-cell-depleted T cells, or PBMCs. Subjects who had been exposed to COVID-19, were actively infected with it, or had recovered from it provided the deeply sampled blood TCRbeta repertoires that made up the dataset. A freely available public database, intended as a resource for researchers studying the immune response to SARS-CoV-2, is where the repertoires were released. Samples came from the ongoing ImmuneRACE study (first 160 participants) plus 1,254 subjects from 6 global collaborators. Sample metadata almost always included a de-identified subject ID, COVID-19 status, age in years and sex. Where available, HLA class I and class II types were obtained from metadata supplied by the sample provider rather than from assay-based typing.

Enrolling through a virtual design, the prospective study's participants ranged in age from roughly 18 to 95 years and lived across 20 to 25 United States geographic areas. In the prospective study, cohorts were assigned on the basis of participant-reported clinical history obtained from a screening survey and a study questionnaire. Exposed participants had been in contact with someone with a PCR-confirmed or clinician-diagnosed COVID-19 case within 2 weeks of study entry. Mobile phlebotomists in the prospective study collected whole blood, serum and a nasopharyngeal or oropharyngeal swab from every participant. Over a roughly 2-month period, participants in the prospective study had the option of providing additional blood draws and questionnaires. Blood samples from the prospective study were shipped frozen or at room temperature prior to DNA extraction. General conclusions and limits of the study: Clinical and demographic metadata were provided uncurated, with the amount varying by source and participant.

Source material: PBMCs or T cells enriched from blood (not recorded which). The chain was built from TRBV6-5 and TRBJ1-2; a weak D assignment points to TRBD1 (5 bases agree). The sequence was collected from a woman in her thirties who had been exposed to COVID-19. The nucleotide sequence reads as follows: TGTGCCAGCAGTTCCGCCGGTGTGGGGCAGGACTATGGCTACACCTTC. This is translated as CASSSAGVGQDYGYTF.